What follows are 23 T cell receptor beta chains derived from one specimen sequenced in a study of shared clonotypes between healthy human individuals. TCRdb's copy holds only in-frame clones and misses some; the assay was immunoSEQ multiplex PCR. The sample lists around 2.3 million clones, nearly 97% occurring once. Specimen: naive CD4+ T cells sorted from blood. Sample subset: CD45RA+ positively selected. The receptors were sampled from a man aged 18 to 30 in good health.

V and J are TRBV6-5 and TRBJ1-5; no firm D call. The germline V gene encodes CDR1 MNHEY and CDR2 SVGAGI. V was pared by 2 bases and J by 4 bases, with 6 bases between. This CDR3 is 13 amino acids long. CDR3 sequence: CASSYAINQPQHF. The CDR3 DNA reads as TGTGCCAGCAGTTACGCGATTAATCAGCCCCAGCATTTT.

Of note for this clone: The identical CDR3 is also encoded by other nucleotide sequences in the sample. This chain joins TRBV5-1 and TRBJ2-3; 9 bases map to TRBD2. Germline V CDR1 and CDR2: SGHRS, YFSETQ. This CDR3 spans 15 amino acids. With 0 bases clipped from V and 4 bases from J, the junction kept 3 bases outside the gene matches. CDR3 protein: CASSLGGRAADTQYF. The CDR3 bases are TGCGCCAGCAGCTTGGGCGGGAGGGCCGCAGATACGCAGTATTTT.

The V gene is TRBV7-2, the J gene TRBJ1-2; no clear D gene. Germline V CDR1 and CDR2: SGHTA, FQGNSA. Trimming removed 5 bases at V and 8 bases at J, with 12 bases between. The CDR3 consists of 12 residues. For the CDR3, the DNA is TGTGCCAGCAGCCGATCCGGGTTAGGCTACACCTTC. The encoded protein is CASSRSGLGYTF.

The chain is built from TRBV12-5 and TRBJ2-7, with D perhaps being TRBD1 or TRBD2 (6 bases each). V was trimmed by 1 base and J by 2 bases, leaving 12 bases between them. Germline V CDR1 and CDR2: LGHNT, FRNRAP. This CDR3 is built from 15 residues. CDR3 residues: CASGLGQGTAYEQYF. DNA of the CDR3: TGTGCTAGTGGTTTGGGGCAGGGGACTGCCTACGAGCAGTACTTC.

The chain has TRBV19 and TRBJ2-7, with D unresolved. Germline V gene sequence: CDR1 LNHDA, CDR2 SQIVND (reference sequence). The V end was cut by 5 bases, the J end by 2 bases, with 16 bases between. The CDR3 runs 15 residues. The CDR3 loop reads CASSPRLSPAYEQYF. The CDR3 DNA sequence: TGTGCCAGTAGTCCCCGCCTAAGTCCGGCCTACGAGCAGTACTTC.

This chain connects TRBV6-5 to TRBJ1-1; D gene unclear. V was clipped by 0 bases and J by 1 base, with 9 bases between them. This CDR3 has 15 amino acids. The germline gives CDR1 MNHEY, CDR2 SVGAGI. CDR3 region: CASSYSSGKNTEAFF. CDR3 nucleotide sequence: TGTGCCAGCAGTTACTCGTCTGGCAAGAACACTGAAGCTTTCTTT.

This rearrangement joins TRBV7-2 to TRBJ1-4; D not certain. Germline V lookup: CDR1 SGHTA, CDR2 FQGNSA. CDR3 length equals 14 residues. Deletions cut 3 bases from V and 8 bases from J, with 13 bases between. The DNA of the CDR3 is TGTGCCAGCAGCTTGTGGGGAGTGGACGAAAAACTGTTTTTT. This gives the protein CASSLWGVDEKLFF.

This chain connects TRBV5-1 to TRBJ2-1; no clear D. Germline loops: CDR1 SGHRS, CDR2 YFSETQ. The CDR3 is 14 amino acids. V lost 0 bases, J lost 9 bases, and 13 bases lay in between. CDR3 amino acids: CASSLEPLVGEQFF. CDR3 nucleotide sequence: TGCGCCAGCAGCTTGGAACCCTTAGTTGGTGAGCAGTTCTTC.

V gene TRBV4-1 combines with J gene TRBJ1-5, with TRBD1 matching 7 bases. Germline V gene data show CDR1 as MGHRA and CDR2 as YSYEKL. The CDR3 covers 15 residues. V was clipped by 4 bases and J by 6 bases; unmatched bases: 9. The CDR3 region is CASSLPDRDGQPQHF. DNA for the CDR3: TGCGCCAGCAGCCTTCCCGACAGGGATGGTCAGCCCCAGCATTTT.

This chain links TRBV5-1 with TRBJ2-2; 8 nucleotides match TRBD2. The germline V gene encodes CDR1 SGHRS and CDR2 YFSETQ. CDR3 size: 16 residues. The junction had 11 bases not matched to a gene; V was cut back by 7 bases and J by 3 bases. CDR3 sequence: CASAVLGLAYTGELFF. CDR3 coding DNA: TGCGCCAGCGCCGTTTTAGGACTAGCATACACCGGGGAGCTGTTTTTT.

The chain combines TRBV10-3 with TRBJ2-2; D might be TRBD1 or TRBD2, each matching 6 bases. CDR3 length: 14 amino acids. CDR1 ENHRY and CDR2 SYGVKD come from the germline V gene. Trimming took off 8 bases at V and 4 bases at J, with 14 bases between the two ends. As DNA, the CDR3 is TGTGCCATCTGGGGTGGGGGGCCCACCGGGGAGCTGTTTTTT. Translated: CAIWGGGPTGELFF.

The CDR3 loop reads CASSLRRGTGSMETQYF. CDR3 sequence (DNA): TGTGCCAGCAGCCTCAGACGTGGCACGGGGAGTATGGAGACCCAGTACTTC. The rearrangement links TRBV14 to TRBJ2-5; D is possibly TRBD2 (5 bases). CDR3 length: 17 amino acids. Trimming pared 4 bases from V and 5 bases from J, leaving 23 bases between. Germline assignment: CDR1 SGHDN and CDR2 FVKESK.

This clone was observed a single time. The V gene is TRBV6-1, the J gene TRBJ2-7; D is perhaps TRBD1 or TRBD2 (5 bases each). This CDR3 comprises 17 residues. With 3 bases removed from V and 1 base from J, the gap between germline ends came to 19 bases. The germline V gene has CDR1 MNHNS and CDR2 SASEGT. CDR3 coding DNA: TGTGCCAGCAGTGAGCTGGGGACCCAAAAGGCTTCCTACGAGCAGTACTTC. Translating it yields CASSELGTQKASYEQYF.

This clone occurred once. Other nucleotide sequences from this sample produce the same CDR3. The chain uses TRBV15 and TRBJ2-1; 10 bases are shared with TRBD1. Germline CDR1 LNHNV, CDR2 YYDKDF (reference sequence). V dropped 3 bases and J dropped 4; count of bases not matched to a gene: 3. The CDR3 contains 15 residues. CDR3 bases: TGTGCCACCAGCAGGGACAGGGGGGGTTACAATGAGCAGTTCTTC. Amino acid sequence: CATSRDRGGYNEQFF.

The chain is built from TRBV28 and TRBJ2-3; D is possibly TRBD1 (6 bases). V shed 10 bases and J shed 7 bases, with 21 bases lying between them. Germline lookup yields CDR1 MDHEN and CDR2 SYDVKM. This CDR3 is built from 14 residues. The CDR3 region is CATTSDSHSNTQYF. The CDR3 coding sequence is TGTGCCACCACCTCGGACAGCCACTCGAATACGCAGTATTTT.

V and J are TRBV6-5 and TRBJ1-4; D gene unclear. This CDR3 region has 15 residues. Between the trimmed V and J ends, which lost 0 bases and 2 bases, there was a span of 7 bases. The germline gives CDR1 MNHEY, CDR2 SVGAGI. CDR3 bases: TGTGCCAGCAGTTACTCGTGGGCGACTAATGAAAAACTGTTTTTT. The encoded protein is CASSYSWATNEKLFF.

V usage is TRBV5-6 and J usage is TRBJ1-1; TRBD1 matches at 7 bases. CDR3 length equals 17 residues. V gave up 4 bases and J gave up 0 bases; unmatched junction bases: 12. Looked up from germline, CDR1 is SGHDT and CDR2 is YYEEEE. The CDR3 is CASSRKGGVEMNTEAFF. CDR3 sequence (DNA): TGTGCCAGCAGCAGGAAAGGGGGCGTTGAGATGAACACTGAAGCTTTCTTT.

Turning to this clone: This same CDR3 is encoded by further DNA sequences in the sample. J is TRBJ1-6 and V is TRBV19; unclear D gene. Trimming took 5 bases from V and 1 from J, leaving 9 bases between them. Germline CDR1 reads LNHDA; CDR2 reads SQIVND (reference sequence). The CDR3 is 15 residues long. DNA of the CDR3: TGTGCCAGTAGTCCGAGGGATTCCTATAATTCACCCCTCCACTTT. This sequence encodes CASSPRDSYNSPLHF. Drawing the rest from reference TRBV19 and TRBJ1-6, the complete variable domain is DGGITQSPKYLFRKEGQNVTLSCEQNLNHDAMYWYRQDPGQGLRLIYYSQIVNDFQKGDIAEGYSVSREKKESFPLTVTSAQKNPTAFYLCASSPRDSYNSPLHFGNGTRLTVT.

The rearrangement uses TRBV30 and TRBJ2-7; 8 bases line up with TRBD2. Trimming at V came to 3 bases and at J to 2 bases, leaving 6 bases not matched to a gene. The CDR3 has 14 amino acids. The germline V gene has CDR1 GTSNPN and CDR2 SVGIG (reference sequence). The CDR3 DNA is TGTGCCTGGAGAACAGGGACTAGTCCCTACGAGCAGTACTTC. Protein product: CAWRTGTSPYEQYF.

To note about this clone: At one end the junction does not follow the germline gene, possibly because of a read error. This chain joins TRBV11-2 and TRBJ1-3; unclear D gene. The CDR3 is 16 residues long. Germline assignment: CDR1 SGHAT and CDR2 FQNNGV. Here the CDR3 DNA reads TGTGCCAGCAGCATAGAAGGTTCTCCATCTGGAAACACCATATATTTT. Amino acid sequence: CASSIEGSPSGNTIYF.

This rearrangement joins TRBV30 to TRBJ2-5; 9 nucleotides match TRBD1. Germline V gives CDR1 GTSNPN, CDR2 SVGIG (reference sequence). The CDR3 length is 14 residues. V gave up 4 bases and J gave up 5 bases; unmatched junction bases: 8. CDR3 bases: TGTGCCTGGACCTTACAGGGGGCGGCTGAGACCCAGTACTTC. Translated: CAWTLQGAAETQYF. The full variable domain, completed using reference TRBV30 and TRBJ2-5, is SQTIHQWPATLVQPVGSPLSLECTVEGTSNPNLYWYRQAAGRGLQLLFYSVGIGQISSEVPQNLSASRPQDRQFILSSKKLLLSDSGFYLCAWTLQGAAETQYFGPGTRLLVL.

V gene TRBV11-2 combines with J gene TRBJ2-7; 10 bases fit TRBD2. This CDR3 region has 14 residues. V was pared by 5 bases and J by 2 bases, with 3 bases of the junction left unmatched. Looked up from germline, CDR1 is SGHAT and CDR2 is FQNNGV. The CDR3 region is CASSILAGAYEQYF. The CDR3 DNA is TGTGCCAGCAGCATTCTAGCGGGGGCCTACGAGCAGTACTTC.

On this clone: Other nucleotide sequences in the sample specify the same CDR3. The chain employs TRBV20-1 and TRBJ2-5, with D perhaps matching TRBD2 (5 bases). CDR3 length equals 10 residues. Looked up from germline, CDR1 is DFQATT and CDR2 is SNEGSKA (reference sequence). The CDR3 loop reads CSGGQETQYF. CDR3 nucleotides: TGCTCCGGCGGGCAAGAGACCCAGTACTTC.